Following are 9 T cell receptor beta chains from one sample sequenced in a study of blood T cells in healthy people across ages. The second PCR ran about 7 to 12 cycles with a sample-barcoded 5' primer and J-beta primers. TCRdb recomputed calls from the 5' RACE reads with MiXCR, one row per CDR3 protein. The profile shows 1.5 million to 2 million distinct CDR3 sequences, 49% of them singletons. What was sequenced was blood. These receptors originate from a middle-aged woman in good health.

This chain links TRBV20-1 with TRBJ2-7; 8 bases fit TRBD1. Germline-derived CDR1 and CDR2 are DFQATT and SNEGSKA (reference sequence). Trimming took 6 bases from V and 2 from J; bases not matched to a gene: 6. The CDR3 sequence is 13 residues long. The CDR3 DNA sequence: TGCAGTGCACCGGACAGGGTAACCTACGAGCAGTACTTC. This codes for CSAPDRVTYEQYF.

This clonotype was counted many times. The CDR3: CASSLMADTQYF. DNA of the CDR3: TGTGCCAGCAGCTTAATGGCAGATACGCAGTATTTT. The chain is built from TRBV7-9 and TRBJ2-3; D uncertain. There are 12 residues in the CDR3. The germline V and J ends were trimmed by 2 bases and 4 bases, with 4 bases remaining between them. Germline loops: CDR1 SEHNR, CDR2 FQNEAQ (reference sequence).

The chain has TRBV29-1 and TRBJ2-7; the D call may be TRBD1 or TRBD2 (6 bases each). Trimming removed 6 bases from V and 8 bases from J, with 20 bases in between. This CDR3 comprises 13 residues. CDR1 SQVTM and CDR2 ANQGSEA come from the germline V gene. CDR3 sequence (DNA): TGCAGCGTCAAAAGAGGGGGGAAAATTCAGCAGTACTTC. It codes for CSVKRGGKIQQYF.

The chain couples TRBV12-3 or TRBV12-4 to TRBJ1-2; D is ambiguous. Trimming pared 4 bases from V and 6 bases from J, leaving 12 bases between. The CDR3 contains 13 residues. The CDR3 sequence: CASSSGREHGYTF. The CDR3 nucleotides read TGTGCCAGCAGTTCGGGAAGGGAACATGGCTACACCTTC.

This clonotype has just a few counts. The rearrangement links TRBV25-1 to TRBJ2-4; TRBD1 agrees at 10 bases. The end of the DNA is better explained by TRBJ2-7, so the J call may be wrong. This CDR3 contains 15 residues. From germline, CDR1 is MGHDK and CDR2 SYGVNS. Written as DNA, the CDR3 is TGTGCCAGCAGTGGTATGACAGGGGGCCTCGACGAGCAGTACTTC. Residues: CASSGMTGGLDEQYF.

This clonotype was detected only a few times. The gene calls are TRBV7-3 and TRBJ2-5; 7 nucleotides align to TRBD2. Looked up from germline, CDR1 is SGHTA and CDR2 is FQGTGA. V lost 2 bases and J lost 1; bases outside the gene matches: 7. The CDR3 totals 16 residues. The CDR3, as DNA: TGTGCCAGCAGCTTAGGGCGGGGAGGGTCCCAAGAGACCCAGTACTTC. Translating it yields CASSLGRGGSQETQYF.

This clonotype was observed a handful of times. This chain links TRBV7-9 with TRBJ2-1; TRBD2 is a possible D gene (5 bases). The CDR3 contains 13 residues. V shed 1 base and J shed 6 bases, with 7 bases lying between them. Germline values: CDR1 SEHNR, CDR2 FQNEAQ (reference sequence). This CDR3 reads CASSLGAGNEQFF. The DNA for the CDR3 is TGTGCCAGCAGCTTAGGTGCGGGCAATGAGCAGTTCTTC.

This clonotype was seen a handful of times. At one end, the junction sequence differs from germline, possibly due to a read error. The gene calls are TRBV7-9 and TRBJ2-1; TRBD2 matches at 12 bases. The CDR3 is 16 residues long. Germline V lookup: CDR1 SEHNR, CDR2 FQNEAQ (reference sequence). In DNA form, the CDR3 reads TGTGCCAGCAGTTTAGGACTAGCGGGGAACTACAATGAGCAGTTCTTC. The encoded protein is CASSLGLAGNYNEQFF.

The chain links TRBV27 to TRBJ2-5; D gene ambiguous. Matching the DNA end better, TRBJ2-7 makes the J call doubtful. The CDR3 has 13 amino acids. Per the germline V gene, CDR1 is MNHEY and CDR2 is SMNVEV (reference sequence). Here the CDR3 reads CASGLTRACEQYF. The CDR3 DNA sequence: TGTGCCAGCGGCCTTACTCGGGCGTGCGAGCAGTACTTC.